Sequencing of this T cell receptor beta chain was carried out in a study of OX40 agonist ivuxolimab in advanced cancers. Broader study findings: Near-lowest levels of clonal expansion characterized partial responders at 0.1-3.0 mg/kg. CD4+ and CD8+ T cells in blood underwent clonal expansion by week 6 at 0.1 to 3.0 mg/kg.

The CDR3 sequence is 13 residues long. Trimming removed 3 bases at V and 6 bases at J, with 12 bases between. Germline V gene data show CDR1 as MNHEY and CDR2 as SMNVEV (reference sequence). Repertoires were generated with immunoSEQ multiplex PCR, while TCRdb's copy carries only in-frame clones and drops some. The table includes some 73,000 clones, 90% detected once. Cycle 7 day 1, cycle 4 day 1, and baseline were the timepoints at which blood was sampled. About this clone: The antigen remains undetermined.

The sequence came from an adult with an advanced solid tumor such as melanoma, head and neck, liver or kidney cancer. Sequencing used CD4+ or CD8+ T cells sorted from blood, obtained in a trial of the OX40 agonist ivuxolimab. This sequence joins TRBV27 and TRBJ2-7, with no clear D. CDR3 coding DNA: TGTGCCAGCAGTTTTTTTCCCTCGCTCGAGCAGTACTTC. As protein: CASSFFPSLEQYF.